What follows are 25 T cell receptor beta chains derived from one specimen sequenced in a study of blood T cell repertoires in COVID-19. The protocol was immunoSEQ multiplex PCR, while the TCRdb copy is restricted to in-frame clones and leaves out a portion. The sample yields about 320,000 clones, 89% seen once. The sample taken for sequencing was PBMCs or T cells enriched from blood (not recorded which). The receptors derive from a man between 60 and 75 years old who had recovered from COVID-19.

The chain recombines TRBV6-5 with TRBJ1-2; 9 bases are shared with TRBD1. Germline values: CDR1 MNHEY, CDR2 SVGAGI. The V segment lost 2 bases and the J segment 7 bases; nucleotides outside the gene matches: 5. This CDR3 is 14 amino acids long. For the CDR3, the DNA is TGTGCCAGCAGTTACCAACAGGGGGCTGGTGGCTACACCTTC. It is translated as CASSYQQGAGGYTF.

The V and J genes are TRBV9 and TRBJ2-1; D might be TRBD2 (6 bases). The germline V and J ends were trimmed by 0 bases and 10 bases, with 11 bases remaining between them. Germline values: CDR1 SGDLS, CDR2 YYNGEE. The CDR3 contains 13 residues. The CDR3 spells CASSVVFSGEQFF. CDR3 bases: TGTGCCAGCAGCGTAGTTTTTAGCGGAGAGCAGTTCTTC.

This clone has more than one count but fewer than ten. This sequence joins TRBV28 and TRBJ1-6, with D unresolved. V gave up 8 bases and J gave up 9 bases, with 8 bases separating them. Looked up from germline, CDR1 is MDHEN and CDR2 is SYDVKM. This CDR3 region has 11 residues. In nucleotides, the CDR3 is TGTGCCAGCGGGTCAGGTTCACCCCTCCACTTT. This translates into CASGSGSPLHF.

There are a few counts of this clone. This chain joins TRBV4-1 and TRBJ2-5; 8 bases align to TRBD1. V shed 6 bases, J shed 5 bases, and the junction held 8 bases outside the gene matches. From germline, CDR1 is MGHRA and CDR2 YSYEKL. The CDR3 runs 14 residues. This CDR3 reads CASSPGGLRETQYF. The CDR3 DNA reads TGCGCCAGCAGTCCAGGGGGCTTACGGGAGACCCAGTACTTC.

V gene TRBV29-1 combines with J gene TRBJ1-1; no clear D gene. Per germline, CDR1 SQVTM and CDR2 ANQGSEA. This CDR3 is built from 16 residues. The germline V and J ends were trimmed by 5 bases and 1 base, with 20 bases remaining between them. The CDR3 DNA reads as TGCAGCGTTCGGTGGGAGAGATGGGGAACGAACACTGAAGCTTTCTTT. Protein sequence: CSVRWERWGTNTEAFF. The variable domain in full, with the rest retrieved from reference TRBV29-1 and TRBJ1-1, is SAVISQKPSRDICQRGTSLTIQCQVDSQVTMMFWYRQQPGQSLTLIATANQGSEATYESGFVIDKFPISRPNLTFSTLTVSNMSPEDSSIYLCSVRWERWGTNTEAFFGQGTRLTVV.

This rearrangement joins TRBV15 to TRBJ2-1; TRBD2 matches 7 bases. This CDR3 is 17 amino acids long. Germline V lookup: CDR1 LNHNV, CDR2 YYDKDF (reference sequence). V lost 0 bases and J lost 9; bases outside the gene matches: 14. CDR3 amino acids: CATSRDRWEGVSGEQFF. DNA of the CDR3: TGTGCCACCAGCAGAGATCGTTGGGAGGGAGTTTCGGGTGAGCAGTTCTTC.

V is TRBV7-8 and J is TRBJ2-3; 12 bases match TRBD1. The V gene end was trimmed by 7 bases and the J gene end by 5 bases; junction bases not matched to a gene: 7. The CDR3 has 15 amino acids. Germline CDR1 is SGHVS and CDR2 is FQNEAQ. The CDR3 sequence is CASTPGQGALDTQYF. In DNA form, the CDR3 reads TGTGCCAGCACTCCGGGACAGGGGGCGTTAGATACGCAGTATTTT. Complete variable domain (other parts from reference TRBV7-8 and TRBJ2-3): GAGVSQSPRYKVAKRGQDVALRCDPISGHVSLFWYQQALGQGPEFLTYFQNEAQLDKSGLPSDRFFAERPEGSVSTLKIQRTQQEDSAVYLCASTPGQGALDTQYFGPGTRLTVL.

The table lists this clone with a few counts. The chain has TRBV6-2 or TRBV6-3 and TRBJ1-5; TRBD1 aligns across 10 bases. J was trimmed by 6 bases and V by 4 bases; bases with no gene match: 6. This CDR3 has 15 residues. Germline lookup yields CDR1 MNHEY and CDR2 SVGEGT. The CDR3 spells CASSSTGQGGQPQHF. CDR3 coding DNA: TGTGCCAGCAGTTCCACAGGACAGGGGGGTCAGCCCCAGCATTTT.

This rearrangement joins TRBV5-1 to TRBJ2-5; D is perhaps TRBD2 (7 bases). Trimming cost V 0 bases and J 5 bases, with 11 bases left between them. CDR3 size: 14 residues. CDR1 SGHRS and CDR2 YFSETQ come from the germline V gene. CDR3 bases: TGCGCCAGCAGCTTGGCCAGGGGAGGGGAGACCCAGTACTTC. Translating it yields CASSLARGGETQYF.

The chain uses TRBV9 and TRBJ2-2; maybe TRBD2 (6 bases). Per germline, CDR1 SGDLS and CDR2 YYNGEE. The CDR3 length is 16 residues. Between the trimmed V and J ends, which lost 5 bases and 0 bases, there was a span of 14 bases. As DNA, the CDR3 is TGTGCCAGCAGTTTGGGAGGCCGTACGAACACCGGGGAGCTGTTTTTT. This encodes CASSLGGRTNTGELFF.

This clone was counted only a few times. The chain is built from TRBV5-8 and TRBJ2-7; 9 positions agree with TRBD1. Germline V gene data show CDR1 as SGHTS and CDR2 as YDEGEE. V trimming: 0 bases; J trimming: 0 bases; junction bases outside the gene matches: 4. The CDR3 is made up of 16 amino acids. CDR3 amino acids: CASSLDRGRSSYEQYF. CDR3 DNA: TGTGCCAGCAGCTTGGACAGGGGGCGGAGCTCCTACGAGCAGTACTTC.

The chain recombines TRBV4-1 with TRBJ2-2, with 8 bases lining up with TRBD1. This CDR3 is built from 17 residues. Germline loops: CDR1 MGHRA, CDR2 YSYEKL. Trimming took 4 bases from V and 0 from J; bases not matched to a gene: 7. CDR3 residues: CASSPRPGQANTGELFF. The CDR3 DNA is TGCGCCAGCAGCCCTAGACCGGGACAGGCGAACACCGGGGAGCTGTTTTTT.

This clone showed up just a few times. The J gene is TRBJ2-7, the V gene TRBV28, with TRBD1 matching over 8 bases. V trimming: 6 bases; J trimming: 4 bases; junction bases outside the gene matches: 8. Germline values: CDR1 MDHEN, CDR2 SYDVKM. This CDR3 has 14 residues. The CDR3, as DNA: TGTGCCAGCAGGCCACAGGGGGGTGTGTACGAGCAGTACTTC. It codes for CASRPQGGVYEQYF.

The rearrangement links TRBV18 to TRBJ2-1, with 7 bases that match TRBD1. Germline-derived CDR1 and CDR2 are KGHSH and LQKENI. The CDR3 extends over 18 amino acids. Unmatched junction bases numbered 10, after V lost 0 bases and J lost 2 bases. The CDR3 reads CASSPPVRAGGAYNEQFF. The CDR3 DNA reads as TGTGCCAGCTCACCACCGGTTAGGGCAGGGGGTGCCTACAATGAGCAGTTCTTC.

In this sample, this clone turned up once. The V and J genes are TRBV9 and TRBJ1-4; 10 nucleotides line up with TRBD1. In germline, CDR1 is SGDLS, CDR2 YYNGEE. J gave up 8 bases and V 4 bases, and 8 bases lay outside the gene matches. The CDR3 contains 15 residues. This CDR3 reads CASSPRDRGGEKLFF. In DNA, the CDR3 is TGTGCCAGCAGCCCCCGGGACAGGGGTGGGGAAAAACTGTTTTTT.

The chain couples TRBV5-6 to TRBJ2-1; TRBD1 agrees at 8 bases. The CDR3 runs 12 residues. Germline V gives CDR1 SGHDT, CDR2 YYEEEE. The trim removed 4 bases at V and 7 bases at J, leaving 1 base unmatched. The CDR3 nucleotides read TGTGCCAGCAGCCGGACAGGGAATGAGCAGTTCTTC. As protein: CASSRTGNEQFF.

The chain recombines TRBV27 with TRBJ1-6; D is unclear. Trimming took off 5 bases at V and 9 bases at J, with 14 bases between the two ends. The length of the CDR3 is 14 residues. The germline CDR1 and CDR2 sequences are MNHEY and SMNVEV (reference sequence). The CDR3 DNA follows: TGTGCCAGCAGTGCCACCCTCAGTCCTTCACCCCTCCACTTT. Encoded protein: CASSATLSPSPLHF.

The chain links TRBV7-6 to TRBJ1-3, with unresolved D. V shed 0 bases and J shed 4 bases, with 10 bases lying between them. The CDR3 is 15 residues long. The V gene's germline CDR1 is SGHVS and CDR2 FNYEAQ. CDR3 region: CASSLAEGGGNTIYF. The CDR3 DNA sequence: TGTGCCAGCAGCTTAGCGGAGGGAGGGGGAAACACCATATATTTT.

The rearrangement uses TRBV7-3 and TRBJ2-3, with a weak D call TRBD2 (6 bases). The CDR3 runs 16 residues. Germline CDR1 is SGHTA and CDR2 is FQGTGA. The ends were cut back, 0 bases at V and 3 bases at J, with 13 bases in the middle. DNA for the CDR3: TGTGCCAGCAGCTTAACGTCGGGAGCGGGTACAGATACGCAGTATTTT. This sequence encodes CASSLTSGAGTDTQYF.

This clone was counted only a few times. The chain couples TRBV11-1 to TRBJ2-3, with D perhaps matching TRBD1 (6 bases). The CDR3 consists of 12 residues. V lost 11 bases to trimming and J lost 1 base, with 10 bases between them. Germline V lookup: CDR1 SGHAT, CDR2 FQDESV (reference sequence). CDR3 loop: CADRTGTDTQYF. CDR3 sequence (DNA): TGTGCCGACAGGACTGGCACAGATACGCAGTATTTT.

The V call is TRBV9, the J call TRBJ2-3, with 11 bases fitting TRBD2. Per germline, CDR1 SGDLS and CDR2 YYNGEE. The CDR3 has 16 residues. V shed 3 bases and J 0 bases; nucleotides not matched to a gene: 3. The CDR3 reads CASSEGLAESTDTQYF. CDR3 sequence (DNA): TGTGCCAGCAGCGAGGGACTAGCGGAGAGCACAGATACGCAGTATTTT.

J is TRBJ1-5 and V is TRBV6-5; maybe TRBD1 (6 bases). The CDR3 loop spans 15 amino acids. Trimming took 5 bases from V and 0 from J, leaving 11 bases between them. Germline CDR1 and CDR2: MNHEY and SVGAGI. This CDR3 reads CASSQGYSSNQPQHF. CDR3 in DNA: TGTGCCAGCAGTCAGGGGTATTCTAGCAATCAGCCCCAGCATTTT.

V is TRBV18 and J is TRBJ2-7; 10 nucleotides align to TRBD1. The CDR3 contains 15 residues. V lost 4 bases to trimming and J lost 3 bases; unmatched junction nucleotides: 6. Germline CDR1 KGHSH, CDR2 LQKENI. CDR3 bases: TGTGCCAGCTCACGCGTTGGGACAGGGGACTACGAGCAGTACTTC. This encodes CASSRVGTGDYEQYF.

Only one count was recorded for this clone. The genes are TRBV15 and TRBJ1-4; the match to TRBD1 covers 8 bases. CDR3 size: 14 residues. Looked up from germline, CDR1 is LNHNV and CDR2 is YYDKDF (reference sequence). V dropped 4 bases and J dropped 7; count of bases not matched to a gene: 5. CDR3: CATSTRQGREKLFF. CDR3 nucleotides: TGTGCCACCAGCACCCGACAGGGGCGTGAAAAACTGTTTTTT.

This CDR3 is CASSLAGPYGYTF. CDR3 sequence (DNA): TGTGCCAGCAGCCTTGCAGGCCCCTATGGCTACACCTTC. The V gene is TRBV28, the J gene TRBJ1-2; D gene unclear. Trimming cost V 6 bases and J 4 bases, with 12 bases left between them. This CDR3 is 13 amino acids long. Germline V gene sequence: CDR1 MDHEN, CDR2 SYDVKM.